This T cell receptor (beta chain) was obtained from a study of cytomegalovirus exposure and HLA in healthy donors (dated by TCRdb to 2017 to 2019). Looking at the study overall: An earlier analysis of roughly 500 of the donors reported 250 to 300 Gb of sequence data and around 120 million unique TCR beta sequences from about 179 million T cells. A later analysis re-analyzed previously published TCR beta repertoires from 550 to 700 donors and added high-resolution HLA genotyping to study TCR occurrence patterns. Using immunosequencing, the study profiled T cell repertoires from fewer than 700 subjects and related those repertoires to cytomegalovirus serostatus. Among a few hundred genotyped donors of the cohort, an average of around 240,000 unique TCR beta nucleotide sequences were sequenced per donor, roughly 20% of them non-productive. Besides the first cohort of approximately 670 subjects, a separate validation cohort made up of around 120 different subjects was used. Of the roughly 420 genotyped donors, 70% to 90% were placed in the genetic ancestry cluster associated with self-reported Caucasian donors. Four to six DR-DQ haplotypes were handled as single units for association and clustering, since linkage in the cohort was strong. Typing coverage varied by locus: about 620-640 donors for A, B, C, DRB1 and DQB1; about 520 for DQA1; around 570 for DPA1; more than 450 for DPB1. All discovery cohort repertoires had been generated using a single sequencing platform. The later analysis used no new phenotypic data to find candidate immune exposures, relying instead on TCR beta sequences and their occurrence across donors. A later genetic analysis used genome-wide SNP genotypes for 398 of the 666 donors, treating that subset as a discovery cohort. Both class I and class II loci were covered by HLA typing, at four-digit resolution. High-throughput TCR immunosequencing, statistical association of individual TCRs with disease status, and machine learning were combined to predict cytomegalovirus infection status. To decide whether each TCR beta V gene segment behaved as functional or pseudogenic, an earlier analysis of fewer than 750 of the donors relied on high-throughput TCR beta sequencing. Donor age, sex, ethnicity and CMV serostatus were compiled alongside the repertoire data. Roughly 300 gigabases of sequencing data and 75 million to 85 million unique TCR sequences made up an early release that covered 500 to 650 HLA-typed donors. The study was designed to test whether signatures of past pathogen exposure could be identified by cataloging public T cell receptors. General findings and caveats noted by the study authors: A later analysis reported that several top co-occurrence clusters appeared linked to parvovirus B19, influenza, CMV and Epstein-Barr virus. The cohort was sequenced for TCR beta chains only, and without alpha or paired-chain data the features that could be detected were limited. According to a later genetic analysis, donors in an Asian-associated ancestry cluster had fewer N-insertions in productive TCRs than the approximately 610-donor mean. In vitro tests confirmed that a few of the cytomegalovirus-associated TCR beta chains recognize cytomegalovirus antigens. CMV serostatus was the only immune exposure information available for the cohort. A further reported finding was that TCR beta sequences accurately predicted the HLA-A and HLA-B alleles for most subjects in the first cohort. An association between a missense DCLRE1C variant and V-gene and J-gene trimming of TCR beta chains was found in a later genetic analysis and replicated in an independent cohort. In a later analysis, most CMV-associated TCR beta chains were found to appear HLA-restricted, with HLA associations seemingly driven largely by CMV exposure. A group of highly shared sequence variants was considered likely to be a technical artifact of the sequencing pipeline. The classifier was reported to diagnose cytomegalovirus status with high specificity and sensitivity in both the original and validation cohorts. When HLA alleles, especially DR and DQ, strongly co-occurred, TCR associations were difficult to assign to individual alleles. Because the 87-base-pair reads could not distinguish some IMGT-functional V segments, including TRBV6-2 and TRBV6-3, those segments were excluded. A later analysis associated some 17,000 TCR beta sequences with specific HLA alleles at a false discovery rate of 0.05. The authors suggested that the approach could potentially be generalized to other disease states and immunological phenotypes. In the study, 164 TCR beta chains were listed as associated with cytomegalovirus. In a later analysis, TCR association rates were found to vary across HLA loci, with the most associated TCRs seen for DRB1 alleles and the fewest for HLA-C alleles. In an earlier analysis of more than 450 of the donors, most TCR beta V segments were observed in productive rearrangements about 90% or about 30% of the time, broadly matching IMGT annotations. Because HLA typing was missing for some donors at each locus, association tests included only the typed subset. While some public TCRs were present in many individuals, most TCR sequences turned up only very rarely across donors. Roughly uniform sequencing depth across donors was assumed in presence/absence analyses, although this assumption may not hold. The earlier analysis of about 600 of the donors excluded some 15 rarely observed V segments, including chromosome 9 orphons, because counts were too low. Linkage disequilibrium might explain the correlated functional status among segregating V segments, but an unknown experimental factor could not be excluded. In a later analysis, HLA-associated TCR beta chains showed more clonal expansion and lower generation probabilities than non-associated chains that were equally common.

In regard to this clone: No antigen is known for it. No qualities accompany the bases; no much larger clone lies one base away.

There are 14 amino acids in the CDR3, from cysteine to phenylalanine inclusive. Here the CDR3 DNA is all that survives: 42 bases in frame from base 1. At the junction V is shortened by 1 base and J by 2 bases; bases outside the gene matches: 2. The germline V gene specifies MDHEN as CDR1 and SYDVKM as CDR2. Receptor amplification or capture employed the immunoSEQ multiplex PCR assay. For the multiplex PCR, a mixture combining 60 forward primers for TCR Vbeta segments and 13 reverse primers for TCR Jbeta segments was used. The CDR3 region of rearranged TCR beta genes was amplified from genomic DNA by a multiplex PCR assay. The amplified TCR beta libraries were sequenced on the Illumina HiSeq System as 87-base-pair reads. The authors' analysis ran thus. Across the roughly 600 repertoires, a later analysis counted 78 million or so unique TCR beta chains, roughly 11 million of which were shared by at least two donors. To remove PCR and sequencing errors, raw reads were error-corrected and collapsed into unique sequences using a nearest-neighbor algorithm that merged closely related sequences. CDR3 sequences were aligned to IMGT reference sequences to assign V, D and J gene segments. Each retained sequence needed at least a six-nucleotide match to both a V gene segment and a J gene segment. Rearrangements were classified as productive when the CDR3 lacked stop codons and remained in frame with V and J, and all other rearrangements were classified as non-productive. Following IMGT convention, CDR3 was defined as the stretch from the second conserved V-encoded cysteine up to the conserved J-encoded phenylalanine. In an earlier analysis of around 640 of the donors, sequences lacking an unambiguous match to a single V gene segment were excluded. An earlier analysis of 450 to 650 of the donors called V segments functional above 56.7% productive rearrangements and segregating when the between-donor standard deviation exceeded 5%. A statistical classification framework was built to diagnose cytomegalovirus status from the catalog of TCR beta chain sequences. V and J gene assignment, in a later analysis, came from comparing TCR nucleotide sequences with IMGT/GENE-DB human TR gene sequences. In a later analysis, CDR3 sequences and most-parsimonious VDJ recombination scenarios were assigned using the TCRdist pipeline. In a later analysis, each TCR beta chain was defined by its CDR3 amino acid sequence together with its V-gene family, and reads lacking a unique V-gene family were excluded. In a later analysis, around 600 highly shared, low-generation-probability nucleotide sequences were removed to address suspected cross-contamination and a sequencing artifact. In a later analysis, a clonal expansion index was calculated for each public chain from normalized within-repertoire ranks of inferred template counts. A later analysis computed generation probabilities with a VDJ recombination model fitted to out-of-frame rearrangements, and checked the results against IGoR. A later analysis scored TCR-TCR, TCR-HLA and TCR-CMV co-occurrence with hypergeometric tests, applying a repertoire-size bias correction to TCR pairs. False discovery rates were estimated in a later analysis by permuting HLA or CMV assignments 20 times. In a later analysis, co-occurring TCRs were grouped with DBSCAN, and TCRdist sequence similarity was added when clustering was performed within HLA-allele-positive subsets. Repertoires with fewer than 30,000 or more than 120,000 public chains were left out of co-occurrence clustering, as were four to six repertoires with anomalous nucleotide sharing. The clones in this table, taken by TCRdb from immuneACCESS, are in-frame only. Not every clone is retained; where verified, under half of the shortfall comes from an unresolved V gene, and the cause of the rest is unknown. V and J calls and clone size are as listed in that table; D and trimming were resolved from the DNA. Here the sample has 120,000 to 150,000 clones; roughly 86% occur a single time. Around 0.54% of the sample is taken by the ten largest.

The cohort was made up of approximately 670 healthy bone marrow donors. At the time of sampling, every cohort member was nominally healthy, though immune exposures that went unrecorded were likely present. The donor was CMV seronegative and belonged to the group of 350 to 400 seronegative cohort members. Every donor gave a peripheral blood sample, and the peripheral blood mononuclear cells from that sample were used for TCR beta sequencing. The Qiagen DNeasy Blood Extraction Kit was used to extract genomic DNA from the blood cell samples. Sequencing used PBMCs. The receptor was isolated from a woman between 40 and 50 years old in good health and CMV-seronegative. The V and J segments used are TRBV28 and TRBJ2-7; the junction holds 7 bases that match TRBD1. DNA sequence: TGTGCCAGCAGTTTATACCAGGGGGCCTACGAGCAGTACTTC. The translation is CASSLYQGAYEQYF.